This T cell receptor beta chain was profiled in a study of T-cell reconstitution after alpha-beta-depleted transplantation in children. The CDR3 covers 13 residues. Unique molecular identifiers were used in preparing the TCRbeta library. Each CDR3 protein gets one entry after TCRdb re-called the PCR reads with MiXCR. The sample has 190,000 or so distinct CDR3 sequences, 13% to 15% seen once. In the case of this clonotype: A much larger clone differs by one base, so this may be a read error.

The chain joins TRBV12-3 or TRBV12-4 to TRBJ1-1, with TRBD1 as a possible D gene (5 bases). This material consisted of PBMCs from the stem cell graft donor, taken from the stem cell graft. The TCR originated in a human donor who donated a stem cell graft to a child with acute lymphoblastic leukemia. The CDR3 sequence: CPKTAAPGVEAFF. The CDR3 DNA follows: TGTCCCAAGACGGCCGCCCCGGGGGTTGAAGCTTTCTTT.